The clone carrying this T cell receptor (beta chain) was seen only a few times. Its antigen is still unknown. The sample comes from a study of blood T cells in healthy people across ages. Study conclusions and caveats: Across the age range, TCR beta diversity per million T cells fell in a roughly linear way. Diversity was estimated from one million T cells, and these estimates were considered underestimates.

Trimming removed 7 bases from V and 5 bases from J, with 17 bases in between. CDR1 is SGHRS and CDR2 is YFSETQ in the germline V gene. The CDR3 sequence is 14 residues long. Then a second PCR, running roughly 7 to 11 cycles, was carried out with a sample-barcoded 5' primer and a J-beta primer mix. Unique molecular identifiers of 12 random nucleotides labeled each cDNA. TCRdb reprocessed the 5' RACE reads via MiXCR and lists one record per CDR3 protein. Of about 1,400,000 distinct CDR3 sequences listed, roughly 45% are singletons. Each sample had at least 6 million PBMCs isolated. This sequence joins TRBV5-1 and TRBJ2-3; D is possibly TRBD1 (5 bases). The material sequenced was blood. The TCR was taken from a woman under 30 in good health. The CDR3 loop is CASGDPMGRDTQYF. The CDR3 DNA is TGCGCCAGCGGGGATCCTATGGGGCGAGATACGCAGTATTTT. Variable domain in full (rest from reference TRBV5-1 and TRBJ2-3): KAGVTQTPRYLIKTRGQQVTLSCSPISGHRSVSWYQQTPGQGLQFLFEYFSETQRNKGNFPGRFSGRQFSNSRSEMNVSTLELGDSALYLCASGDPMGRDTQYFGPGTRLTVL.